This T cell receptor (beta chain) was sequenced during a study of cytomegalovirus exposure and HLA in healthy donors. Overall study context: An earlier analysis found fewer than 120 million unique TCR beta sequences from about 190 million T cells.

Use of 60 Vbeta and 13 Jbeta primers characterized the PCR. Libraries were prepared by immunoSEQ multiplex PCR; TCRdb keeps only in-frame clonotypes and omits some of them. The repertoire holds some 190,000 clones, with approximately 73% as singletons. The CDR3 is made up of 13 amino acids. Germline assignment: CDR1 SEHNR and CDR2 FQNEAQ (reference sequence). This rearrangement joins TRBV7-9 to TRBJ2-5; D is unresolved. The J call may be wrong; the DNA end is better matched by TRBJ2-7. The receptor was isolated from a woman aged 25 to 39 in good health and CMV-seropositive. The sequenced sample was PBMCs. This CDR3 reads CASSLHPGYEQYF. The CDR3 DNA follows: TGTGCCAGCAGCTTACACCCAGGCTACGAGCAGTACTTC.